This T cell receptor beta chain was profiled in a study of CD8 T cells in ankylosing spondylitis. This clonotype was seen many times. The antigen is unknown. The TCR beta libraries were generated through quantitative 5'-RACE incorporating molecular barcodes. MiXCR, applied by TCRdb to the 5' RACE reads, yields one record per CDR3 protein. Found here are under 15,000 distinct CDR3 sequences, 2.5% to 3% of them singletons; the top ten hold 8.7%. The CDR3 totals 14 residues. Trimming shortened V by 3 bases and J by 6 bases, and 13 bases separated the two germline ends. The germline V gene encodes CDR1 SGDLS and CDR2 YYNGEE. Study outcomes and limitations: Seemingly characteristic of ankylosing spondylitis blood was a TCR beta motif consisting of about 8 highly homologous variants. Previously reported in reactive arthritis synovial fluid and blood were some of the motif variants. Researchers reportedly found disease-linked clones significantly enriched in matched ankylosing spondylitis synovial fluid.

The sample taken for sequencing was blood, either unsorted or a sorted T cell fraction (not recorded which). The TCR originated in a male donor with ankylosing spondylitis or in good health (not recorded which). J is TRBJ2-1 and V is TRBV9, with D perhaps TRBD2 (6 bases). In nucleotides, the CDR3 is TGTGCCAGCAGCGCCCGACTAGTTAGCAATGAGCAGTTCTTC. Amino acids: CASSARLVSNEQFF.